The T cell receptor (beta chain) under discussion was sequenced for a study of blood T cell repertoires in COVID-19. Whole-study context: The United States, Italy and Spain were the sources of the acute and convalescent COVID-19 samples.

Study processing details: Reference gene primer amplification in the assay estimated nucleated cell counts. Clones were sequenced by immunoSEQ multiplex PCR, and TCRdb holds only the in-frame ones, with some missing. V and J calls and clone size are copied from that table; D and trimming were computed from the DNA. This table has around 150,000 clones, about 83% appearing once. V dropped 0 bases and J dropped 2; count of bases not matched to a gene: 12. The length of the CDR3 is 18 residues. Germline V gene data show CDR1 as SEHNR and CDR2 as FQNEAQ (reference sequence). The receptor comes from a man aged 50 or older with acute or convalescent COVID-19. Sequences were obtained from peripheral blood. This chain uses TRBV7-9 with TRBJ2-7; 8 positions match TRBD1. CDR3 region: CASSLARPPDRAPYEQYF. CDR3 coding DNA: TGTGCCAGCAGCTTAGCGCGACCTCCGGACAGGGCGCCCTACGAGCAGTACTTC.